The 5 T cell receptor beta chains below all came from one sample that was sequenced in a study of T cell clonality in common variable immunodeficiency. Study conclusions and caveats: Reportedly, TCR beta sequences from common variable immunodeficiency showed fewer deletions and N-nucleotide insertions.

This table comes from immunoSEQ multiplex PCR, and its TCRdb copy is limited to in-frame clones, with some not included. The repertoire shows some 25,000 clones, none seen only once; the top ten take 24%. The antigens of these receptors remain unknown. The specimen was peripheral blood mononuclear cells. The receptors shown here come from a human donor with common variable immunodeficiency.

Partial CDR3 DNA: TGCGCCAGTTTCTCGGGACAGGGGCGAAATGAG. Translation gives CASFSGQGRNE. The CDR3 as a whole reads CASFSGQGRNEQFF. The V gene is TRBV5-1, the J gene TRBJ2-1; 10 bases are shared with TRBD1. The read ends 3 residues shy of where the CDR3 ends; the end is completed using the germline J gene. The CDR3 runs 14 residues. Germline V lookup: CDR1 SGHRS, CDR2 YFSETQ. Trimming removed 8 bases from V and 7 bases from J; junction bases left unmatched: 9.

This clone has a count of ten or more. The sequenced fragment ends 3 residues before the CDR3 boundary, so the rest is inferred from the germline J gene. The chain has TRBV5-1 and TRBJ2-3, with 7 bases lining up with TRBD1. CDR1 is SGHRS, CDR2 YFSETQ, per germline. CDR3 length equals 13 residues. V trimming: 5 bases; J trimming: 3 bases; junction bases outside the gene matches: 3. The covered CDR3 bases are TGCGCCAGCAGGACAGGGTGGACAGATACG. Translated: CASRTGWTDT. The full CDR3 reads CASRTGWTDTQYF.

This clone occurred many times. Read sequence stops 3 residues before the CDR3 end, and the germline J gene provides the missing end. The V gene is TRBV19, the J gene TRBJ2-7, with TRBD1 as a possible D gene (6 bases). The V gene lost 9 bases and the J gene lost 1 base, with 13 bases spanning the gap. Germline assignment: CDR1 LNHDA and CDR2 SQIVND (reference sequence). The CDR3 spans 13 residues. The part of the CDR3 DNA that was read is TGTGCCAGCCCCGGGGACAATTCCTACGAG. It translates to CASPGDNSYE. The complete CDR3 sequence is CASPGDNSYEQYF.

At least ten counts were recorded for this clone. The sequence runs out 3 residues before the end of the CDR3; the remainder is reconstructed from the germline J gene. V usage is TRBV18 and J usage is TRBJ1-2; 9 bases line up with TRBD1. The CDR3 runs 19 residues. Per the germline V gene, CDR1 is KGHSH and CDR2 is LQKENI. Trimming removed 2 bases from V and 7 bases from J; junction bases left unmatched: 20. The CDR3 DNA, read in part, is TGTGCCAGCTCACCAATCCTCTTACCGGACAGGGGATTTAAGGGTGGC. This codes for CASSPILLPDRGFKGG. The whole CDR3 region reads CASSPILLPDRGFKGGYTF.

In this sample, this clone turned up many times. This chain's CDR3 is CSATGLGNIQYF. The DNA read from the CDR3 is TGCAGTGCAACCGGACTAGGCAACATT. The rearrangement joins TRBV20-1 to TRBJ2-4; 7 bases map to TRBD2. With the read ending 3 residues before the CDR3 end, the germline J gene is used to fill in that end. The CDR3 has 12 residues. V trimming: 6 bases; J trimming: 7 bases; junction bases outside the gene matches: 6. In germline, CDR1 is DFQATT, CDR2 SNEGSKA (reference sequence).